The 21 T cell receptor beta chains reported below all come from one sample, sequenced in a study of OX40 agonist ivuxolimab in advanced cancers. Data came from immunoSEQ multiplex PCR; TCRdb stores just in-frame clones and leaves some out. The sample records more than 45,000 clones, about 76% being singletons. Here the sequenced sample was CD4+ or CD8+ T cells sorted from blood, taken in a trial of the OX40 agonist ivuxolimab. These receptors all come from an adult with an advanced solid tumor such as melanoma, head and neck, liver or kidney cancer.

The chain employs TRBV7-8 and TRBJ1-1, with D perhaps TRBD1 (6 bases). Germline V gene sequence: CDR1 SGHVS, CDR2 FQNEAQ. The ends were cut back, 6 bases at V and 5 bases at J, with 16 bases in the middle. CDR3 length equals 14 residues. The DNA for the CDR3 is TGTGCCAGCAGGAAGACAGGAGATTCTACTGAAGCTTTCTTT. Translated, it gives CASRKTGDSTEAFF. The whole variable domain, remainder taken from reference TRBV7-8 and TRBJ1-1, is GAGVSQSPRYKVAKRGQDVALRCDPISGHVSLFWYQQALGQGPEFLTYFQNEAQLDKSGLPSDRFFAERPEGSVSTLKIQRTQQEDSAVYLCASRKTGDSTEAFFGQGTRLTVV.

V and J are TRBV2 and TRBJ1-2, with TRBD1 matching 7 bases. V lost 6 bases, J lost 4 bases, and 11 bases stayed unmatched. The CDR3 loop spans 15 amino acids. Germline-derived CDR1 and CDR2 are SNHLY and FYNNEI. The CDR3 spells CASRGYGAGGYGYTF. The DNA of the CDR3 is TGTGCCAGCAGGGGATACGGGGCAGGGGGCTATGGCTACACCTTC.

In DNA, the CDR3 is TGTGCCAGCTCACCCCCCTCGGGACAGGGTATTGGCTACACCTTC. Its translation is CASSPPSGQGIGYTF. V gene TRBV18 combines with J gene TRBJ1-2, with TRBD1 matching 9 bases. The V gene's germline CDR1 is KGHSH and CDR2 LQKENI. The CDR3 has 15 amino acids. Trimming at V came to 3 bases and at J to 7 bases, leaving 9 bases not matched to a gene.

The CDR3 protein is CASSLGGRETYEQYF. CDR3 sequence (DNA): TGTGCCAGCTCGCTAGGGGGTCGGGAGACGTACGAGCAGTACTTC. The chain combines TRBV18 with TRBJ2-7; D is possibly TRBD1 or TRBD2 (6 bases each). Germline assignment: CDR1 KGHSH and CDR2 LQKENI. V lost 6 bases to trimming and J lost 4 bases, with 19 bases between them. CDR3 length: 15 amino acids.

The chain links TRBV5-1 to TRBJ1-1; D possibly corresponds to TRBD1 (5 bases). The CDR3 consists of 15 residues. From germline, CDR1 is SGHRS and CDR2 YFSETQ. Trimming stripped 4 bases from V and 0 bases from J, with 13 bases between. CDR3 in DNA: TGCGCCAGCAGCCGGGACGGAACATTGAACACTGAAGCTTTCTTT. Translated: CASSRDGTLNTEAFF.

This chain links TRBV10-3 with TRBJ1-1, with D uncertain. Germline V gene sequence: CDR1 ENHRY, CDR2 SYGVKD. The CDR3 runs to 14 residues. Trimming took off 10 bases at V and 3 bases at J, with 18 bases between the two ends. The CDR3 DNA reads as TGTGCCACCAATTGGGGTAGACCGGACACTGAAGCTTTCTTT. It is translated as CATNWGRPDTEAFF.

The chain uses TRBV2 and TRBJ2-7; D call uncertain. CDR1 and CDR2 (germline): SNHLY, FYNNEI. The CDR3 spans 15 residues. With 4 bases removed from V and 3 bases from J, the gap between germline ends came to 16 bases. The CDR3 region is CASSVKETPDYEQYF. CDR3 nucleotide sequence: TGTGCCAGCAGTGTAAAGGAGACACCCGACTACGAGCAGTACTTC. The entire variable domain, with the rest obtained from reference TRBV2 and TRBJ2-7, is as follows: EPEVTQTPSHQVTQMGQEVILRCVPISNHLYFYWYRQILGQKVEFLVSFYNNEISEKSEIFDDQFSVERPDGSNFTLKIRSTKLEDSAMYFCASSVKETPDYEQYFGPGTRLTVT.

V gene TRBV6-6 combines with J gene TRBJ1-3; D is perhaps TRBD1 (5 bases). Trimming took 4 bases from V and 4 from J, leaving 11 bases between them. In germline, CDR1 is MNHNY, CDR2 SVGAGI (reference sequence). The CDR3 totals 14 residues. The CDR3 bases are TGTGCCAGCAGTTCCTCCAGGGTAGGAAACACCATATATTTT. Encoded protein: CASSSSRVGNTIYF.

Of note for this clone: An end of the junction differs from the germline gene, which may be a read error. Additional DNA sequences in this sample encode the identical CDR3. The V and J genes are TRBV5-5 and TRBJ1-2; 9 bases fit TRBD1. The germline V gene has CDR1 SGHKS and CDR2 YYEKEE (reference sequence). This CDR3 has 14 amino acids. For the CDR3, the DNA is TGTGCTAGCAGCTTTGGGGACAGGGTAGGAGGCTACACCTTC. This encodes CASSFGDRVGGYTF.

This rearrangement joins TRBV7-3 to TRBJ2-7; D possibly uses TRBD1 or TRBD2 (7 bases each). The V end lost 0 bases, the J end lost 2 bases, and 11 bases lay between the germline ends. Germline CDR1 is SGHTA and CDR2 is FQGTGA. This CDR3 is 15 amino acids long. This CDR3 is CASSLTGGGPYEQYF. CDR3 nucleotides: TGTGCCAGCAGCTTAACGGGAGGGGGCCCCTACGAGCAGTACTTC.

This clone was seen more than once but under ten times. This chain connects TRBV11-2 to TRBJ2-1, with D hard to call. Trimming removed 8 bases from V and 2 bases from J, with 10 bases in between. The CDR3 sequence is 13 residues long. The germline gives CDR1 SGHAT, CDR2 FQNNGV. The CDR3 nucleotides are TGTGCCAGCGAGTGGGGAACCTACAATGAGCAGTTCTTC. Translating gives CASEWGTYNEQFF.

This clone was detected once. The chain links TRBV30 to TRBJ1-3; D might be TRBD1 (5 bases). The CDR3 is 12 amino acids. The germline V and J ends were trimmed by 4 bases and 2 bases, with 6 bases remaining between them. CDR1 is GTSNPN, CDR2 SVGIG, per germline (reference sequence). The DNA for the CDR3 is TGTGCCTGGACAGGGCCTGGAAACACCATATATTTT. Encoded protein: CAWTGPGNTIYF.

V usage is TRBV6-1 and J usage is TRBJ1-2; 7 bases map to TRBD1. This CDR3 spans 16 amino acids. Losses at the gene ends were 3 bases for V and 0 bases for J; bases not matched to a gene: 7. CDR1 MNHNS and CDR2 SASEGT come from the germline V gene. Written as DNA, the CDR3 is TGTGCCAGCAGTGAGCCGGGACAGATGTCTAACTATGGCTACACCTTC. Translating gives CASSEPGQMSNYGYTF.

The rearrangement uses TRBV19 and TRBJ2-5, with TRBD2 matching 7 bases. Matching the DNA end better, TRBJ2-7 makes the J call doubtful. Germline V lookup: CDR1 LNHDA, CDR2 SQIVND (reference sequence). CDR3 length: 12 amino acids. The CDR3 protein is CASSISGGEQYF. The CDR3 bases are TGTGCCAGTAGTATATCGGGGGGCGAGCAGTACTTC.

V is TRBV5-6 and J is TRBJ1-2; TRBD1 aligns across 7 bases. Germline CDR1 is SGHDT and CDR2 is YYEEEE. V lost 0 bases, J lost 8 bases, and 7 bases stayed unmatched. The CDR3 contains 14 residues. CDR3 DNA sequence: TGTGCCAGCAGCTTGGAACAGGGGCTGGTGGGCTACACCTTC. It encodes CASSLEQGLVGYTF. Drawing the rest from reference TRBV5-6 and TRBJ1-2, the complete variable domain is DAGVTQSPTHLIKTRGQQVTLRCSPKSGHDTVSWYQQALGQGPQFIFQYYEEEERQRGNFPDRFSGHQFPNYSSELNVNALLLGDSALYLCASSLEQGLVGYTFGSGTRLTVV.

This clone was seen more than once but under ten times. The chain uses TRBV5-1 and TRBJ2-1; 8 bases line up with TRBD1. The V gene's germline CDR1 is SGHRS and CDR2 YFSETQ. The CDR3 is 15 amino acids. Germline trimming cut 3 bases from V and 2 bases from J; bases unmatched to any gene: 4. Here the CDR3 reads CASSSGQGTYNEQFF. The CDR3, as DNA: TGCGCCAGCAGCTCTGGACAGGGTACCTACAATGAGCAGTTCTTC.

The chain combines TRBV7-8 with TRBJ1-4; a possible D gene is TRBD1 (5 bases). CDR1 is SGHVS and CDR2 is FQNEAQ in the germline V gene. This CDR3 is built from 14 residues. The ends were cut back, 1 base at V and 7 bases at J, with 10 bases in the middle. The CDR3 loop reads CASSLGAGSEKLFF. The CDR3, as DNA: TGTGCCAGCAGCTTAGGGGCAGGGTCTGAAAAACTGTTTTTT.

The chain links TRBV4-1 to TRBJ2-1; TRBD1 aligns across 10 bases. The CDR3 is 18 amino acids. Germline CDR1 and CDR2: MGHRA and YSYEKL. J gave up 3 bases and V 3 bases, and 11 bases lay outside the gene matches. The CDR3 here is CASSHFGRTGGVYNEQFF. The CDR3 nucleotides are TGCGCCAGCAGCCATTTTGGGCGGACAGGGGGAGTCTACAATGAGCAGTTCTTC.

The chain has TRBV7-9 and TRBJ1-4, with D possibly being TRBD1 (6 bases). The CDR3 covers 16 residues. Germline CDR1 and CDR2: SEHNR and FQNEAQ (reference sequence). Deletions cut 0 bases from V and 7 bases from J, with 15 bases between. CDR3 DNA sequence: TGTGCCAGCAGCTTAGCGATGATGGGGACACGTGAAAAACTGTTTTTT. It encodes CASSLAMMGTREKLFF.

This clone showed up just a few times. The CDR3 bases are TGTGCCAGCAGCCAAGATCGTTCGGAGGGGGCGCGGGAGACCCAGTACTTC. This sequence encodes CASSQDRSEGARETQYF. The V gene is TRBV4-2, the J gene TRBJ2-5; possible D gene TRBD1, 7 bases. The CDR3 totals 17 residues. The V and J ends lost 0 bases and 5 bases respectively, with 19 bases between them. The germline CDR1 and CDR2 sequences are LGHNA and YNFKEQ.

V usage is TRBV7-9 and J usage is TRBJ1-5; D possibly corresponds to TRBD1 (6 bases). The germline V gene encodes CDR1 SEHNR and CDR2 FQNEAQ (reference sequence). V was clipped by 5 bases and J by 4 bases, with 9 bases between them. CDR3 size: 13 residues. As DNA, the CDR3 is TGTGCCAGCAGCGCCACAGGGAATCAGCCCCAGCATTTT. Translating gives CASSATGNQPQHF.